Reported below is one TCR beta chain. The target antigen is unknown. This sample was taken from a study of shared clonotypes between healthy human individuals. Study-level information: Used for every donor were three CD4 naive, three CD4 memory, two CD8 naive and one CD8 memory plate.

This table comes from immunoSEQ multiplex PCR, and its TCRdb copy is limited to in-frame clones, with some not included. The data hold about 2.4 million clones, with 93% observed a single time. V lost 4 bases, J lost 4 bases, and 8 bases stayed unmatched. Germline V gene data show CDR1 as MNHEY and CDR2 as SVGAGI. The CDR3 has 15 residues. Study results and limitations: Relative to their counterparts shared across all four donors, non-shared clonotypes exhibited diminished generation probabilities.

Sample: naive CD4+ T cells from PBMCs. Regarding subset: CD45RA+ positively selected. This TCR came from a man younger than 35 in good health. Some clones in this sample may be carry-over from other donors' samples. V usage is TRBV6-5 and J usage is TRBJ1-1; 8 positions agree with TRBD1. In DNA, the CDR3 is TGTGCCAGCAGTTTAAACAGGGGGAAGGGCACTGAAGCTTTCTTT. The encoded protein is CASSLNRGKGTEAFF.